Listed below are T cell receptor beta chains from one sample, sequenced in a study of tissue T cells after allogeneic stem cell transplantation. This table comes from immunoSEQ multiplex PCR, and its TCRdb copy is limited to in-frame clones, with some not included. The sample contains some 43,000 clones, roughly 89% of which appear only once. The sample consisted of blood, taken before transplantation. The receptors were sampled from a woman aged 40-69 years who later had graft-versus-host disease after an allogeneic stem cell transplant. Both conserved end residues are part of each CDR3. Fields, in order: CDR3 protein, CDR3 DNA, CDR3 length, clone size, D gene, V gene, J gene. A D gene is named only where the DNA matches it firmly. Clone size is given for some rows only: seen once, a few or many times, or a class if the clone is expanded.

CDR3aa: CASSQGTGVLYGYTF; CDR3nt: TGCGCCAGCAGCCAAGGGACAGGGGTTTTGTATGGCTACACCTTC; len: 15; abundance: -; d_gene: TRBD1; v_gene: TRBV4-3; j_gene: TRBJ1-2
CDR3aa: CASSYGTAGGAFF; CDR3nt: TGTGCCAGCAGCTACGGGACAGCCGGGGGGGCTTTCTTT; len: 13; abundance: once; d_gene: TRBD1; v_gene: TRBV5-5; j_gene: TRBJ1-1
CDR3aa: CASSYSGTGLNEQFF; CDR3nt: TGTGCCAGCAGTTACTCGGGGACAGGGCTCAATGAGCAGTTCTTC; len: 15; abundance: -; d_gene: TRBD1; v_gene: TRBV6-2/TRBV6-3; j_gene: TRBJ2-1
CDR3aa: CASRGVAGPNTGELFF; CDR3nt: TGCGCCAGCCGCGGGGTAGCGGGCCCGAACACCGGGGAGCTGTTTTTT; len: 16; abundance: -; d_gene: TRBD2; v_gene: TRBV5-1; j_gene: TRBJ2-2
CDR3aa: CASSQDRGRALNQPQHF; CDR3nt: TGCGCCAGCAGCCAAGATCGAGGCCGGGCCCTCAATCAGCCCCAGCATTTT; len: 17; abundance: -; d_gene: -; v_gene: TRBV4-3; j_gene: TRBJ1-5
CDR3aa: CASSEGQGVDTF; CDR3nt: TGTGCCAGCAGCGAGGGACAGGGGGTCGACACCTTC; len: 12; abundance: -; d_gene: TRBD1; v_gene: TRBV3-1/TRBV3-2; j_gene: TRBJ1-2
CDR3aa: CASRTGVEPQHF; CDR3nt: TGTGCCAGCAGGACAGGGGTCGAGCCCCAGCATTTT; len: 12; abundance: -; d_gene: TRBD1; v_gene: TRBV12-3/TRBV12-4; j_gene: TRBJ1-5
CDR3aa: CSVEQRGRGYYNEQFF; CDR3nt: TGCAGCGTTGAACAGAGAGGGCGGGGGTACTACAATGAGCAGTTCTTC; len: 16; abundance: -; d_gene: TRBD2; v_gene: TRBV29-1; j_gene: TRBJ2-1
CDR3aa: CASSYSITGRETQYF; CDR3nt: TGTGCCAGCAGTTACTCGATAACAGGGAGGGAGACCCAGTACTTC; len: 15; abundance: -; d_gene: -; v_gene: TRBV6-2/TRBV6-3; j_gene: TRBJ2-5
CDR3aa: CASSYSIGNTGELFF; CDR3nt: TGTGCCAGCAGTTACTCGATTGGGAACACCGGGGAGCTGTTTTTT; len: 15; abundance: -; d_gene: -; v_gene: TRBV6-5; j_gene: TRBJ2-2
CDR3aa: CATQGQGLYGANVLTF; CDR3nt: TGTGCCACTCAAGGACAGGGTCTTTACGGGGCCAACGTCCTGACTTTC; len: 16; abundance: -; d_gene: TRBD1; v_gene: TRBV24-1; j_gene: TRBJ2-6
CDR3aa: CASIDGTSGITTGELFF; CDR3nt: TGTGCCAGTATAGACGGGACTAGCGGGATTACTACCGGGGAGCTGTTTTTT; len: 17; abundance: -; d_gene: TRBD2; v_gene: TRBV19; j_gene: TRBJ2-2
CDR3aa: CASSPGGETQYF; CDR3nt: TGTGCCAGCTCACCAGGGGGAGAGACCCAGTACTTC; len: 12; abundance: -; d_gene: -; v_gene: TRBV18; j_gene: TRBJ2-5
CDR3aa: CASRTDRENPLHF; CDR3nt: TGCGCCAGCAGAACCGACAGGGAGAACCCCCTCCACTTT; len: 13; abundance: -; d_gene: TRBD1; v_gene: TRBV10-1; j_gene: TRBJ1-6
CDR3aa: CASSIRDGSNEQFF; CDR3nt: TGTGCCAGTAGTATCCGGGACGGGAGCAATGAGCAGTTCTTC; len: 14; abundance: -; d_gene: -; v_gene: TRBV19; j_gene: TRBJ2-1
CDR3aa: CASSLQGAYGYTF; CDR3nt: TGTGCCAGCAGCTTACAGGGTGCCTATGGCTACACCTTC; len: 13; abundance: -; d_gene: -; v_gene: TRBV7-2; j_gene: TRBJ1-2
CDR3aa: CASRASRAYEQYF; CDR3nt: TGTGCCAGCAGAGCCAGCAGGGCATACGAGCAGTACTTC; len: 13; abundance: once; d_gene: -; v_gene: TRBV7-9; j_gene: TRBJ2-7
CDR3aa: CSAEGDASYEQYF; CDR3nt: TGCAGCGCCGAGGGGGACGCATCCTACGAGCAGTACTTC; len: 13; abundance: -; d_gene: -; v_gene: TRBV29-1; j_gene: TRBJ2-7
CDR3aa: CASSRLAGDLYNEQFF; CDR3nt: TGTGCCAGCAGTCGACTAGCGGGAGACCTCTACAATGAGCAGTTCTTC; len: 16; abundance: -; d_gene: TRBD2; v_gene: TRBV4-2; j_gene: TRBJ2-1
CDR3aa: CASSEAGGTEAFF; CDR3nt: TGTGCCAGCAGTGAGGCAGGGGGGACTGAAGCTTTCTTT; len: 13; abundance: once; d_gene: TRBD1; v_gene: TRBV2; j_gene: TRBJ1-1
CDR3aa: CASSMAYRGLGTEAFF; CDR3nt: TGCGCCAGCAGCATGGCTTATCGGGGGCTCGGCACTGAAGCTTTCTTT; len: 16; abundance: -; d_gene: -; v_gene: TRBV5-1; j_gene: TRBJ1-1
CDR3aa: CASSQEVAAGTEAFF; CDR3nt: TGCGCCAGCAGCCAAGAAGTGGCGGCTGGCACTGAAGCTTTCTTT; len: 15; abundance: -; d_gene: -; v_gene: TRBV4-3; j_gene: TRBJ1-1
CDR3aa: CASSTEGGNSPLHF; CDR3nt: TGTGCCAGCAGTACAGAAGGGGGTAATTCACCCCTCCACTTT; len: 14; abundance: -; d_gene: -; v_gene: TRBV6-4; j_gene: TRBJ1-6
CDR3aa: CASSSKTAFYEQYF; CDR3nt: TGTGCCAGCAGTTCCAAGACAGCATTCTACGAGCAGTACTTC; len: 14; abundance: -; d_gene: -; v_gene: TRBV6-2/TRBV6-3; j_gene: TRBJ2-7
CDR3aa: CASSHQRQGPDTEAFF; CDR3nt: TGTGCCAGCAGCCATCAACGACAGGGCCCCGACACTGAAGCTTTCTTT; len: 16; abundance: -; d_gene: TRBD1; v_gene: TRBV4-2; j_gene: TRBJ1-1
CDR3aa: CASSESFTYEQYF; CDR3nt: TGTGCCAGCAGCGAGAGCTTTACCTACGAGCAGTACTTC; len: 13; abundance: -; d_gene: -; v_gene: TRBV6-5; j_gene: TRBJ2-7
CDR3aa: CASSLGVRNTEAFF; CDR3nt: TGTGCCAGCAGTTTAGGGGTTAGGAACACTGAAGCTTTCTTT; len: 14; abundance: -; d_gene: -; v_gene: TRBV28; j_gene: TRBJ1-1
CDR3aa: CASSQVGSENEQYF; CDR3nt: TGCGCCAGCAGCCAAGTGGGTAGTGAGAACGAGCAGTACTTC; len: 14; abundance: -; d_gene: -; v_gene: TRBV4-1; j_gene: TRBJ2-7
CDR3aa: CASSLEVAGISNEQFF; CDR3nt: TGCGCCAGCAGCTTGGAGGTTGCGGGGATTTCGAATGAGCAGTTCTTC; len: 16; abundance: -; d_gene: -; v_gene: TRBV5-1; j_gene: TRBJ2-1
CDR3aa: CATSREDLPDEKLFF; CDR3nt: TGTGCCACCAGCAGAGAGGACCTCCCTGATGAAAAACTGTTTTTT; len: 15; abundance: -; d_gene: -; v_gene: TRBV15; j_gene: TRBJ1-4
CDR3aa: CASSPPFDLSEQYF; CDR3nt: TGTGCCAGCAGTCCTCCCTTCGACTTGAGCGAGCAGTACTTC; len: 14; abundance: few; d_gene: -; v_gene: TRBV28; j_gene: TRBJ2-7
CDR3aa: CASSGGALLIELFF; CDR3nt: TGTGCCAGCTCGGGGGGGGCCCTTTTGATAGAGCTGTTTTTT; len: 14; abundance: -; d_gene: TRBD2; v_gene: TRBV6-5; j_gene: TRBJ2-2
CDR3aa: CASSSGVGSNYGYTF; CDR3nt: TGTGCCAGCAGCTCTGGAGTGGGTTCTAACTATGGCTACACCTTC; len: 15; abundance: -; d_gene: -; v_gene: TRBV5-4; j_gene: TRBJ1-2
CDR3aa: CASSWDTYNEQFF; CDR3nt: TGTGCCAGCAGCTGGGACACGTACAATGAGCAGTTCTTC; len: 13; abundance: few; d_gene: -; v_gene: TRBV5-5; j_gene: TRBJ2-1
CDR3aa: CASSERTGNHGYTF; CDR3nt: TGTGCCAGCAGTGAGAGGACAGGGAATCATGGCTACACCTTC; len: 14; abundance: -; d_gene: TRBD1; v_gene: TRBV25-1; j_gene: TRBJ1-2
CDR3aa: CASSWTGGYGTEAFF; CDR3nt: TGTGCCAGCAGCTGGACAGGGGGCTATGGGACTGAAGCTTTCTTT; len: 15; abundance: -; d_gene: TRBD1; v_gene: TRBV7-2; j_gene: TRBJ1-1
CDR3aa: CSARDWETQYF; CDR3nt: TGCAGTGCTAGAGACTGGGAGACCCAGTACTTC; len: 11; abundance: -; d_gene: -; v_gene: TRBV20-1; j_gene: TRBJ2-5
CDR3aa: CASSYRQLGTGELFF; CDR3nt: TGTGCCAGCAGTTATAGACAACTTGGCACCGGGGAGCTGTTTTTT; len: 15; abundance: -; d_gene: -; v_gene: TRBV6-2/TRBV6-3; j_gene: TRBJ2-2
CDR3aa: CAWSGTSGRDEQYF; CDR3nt: TGTGCCTGGAGCGGGACTAGCGGGAGGGACGAGCAGTACTTC; len: 14; abundance: -; d_gene: TRBD2; v_gene: TRBV30; j_gene: TRBJ2-7
CDR3aa: CASRVQGTNYGYTF; CDR3nt: TGTGCCAGCAGGGTGCAGGGTACTAACTATGGCTACACCTTC; len: 14; abundance: -; d_gene: -; v_gene: TRBV2; j_gene: TRBJ1-2
CDR3aa: CASSLLGPPENEQFF; CDR3nt: TGTGCCAGTTCTCTTCTGGGTCCCCCGGAGAATGAGCAGTTCTTC; len: 15; abundance: -; d_gene: -; v_gene: TRBV5-6; j_gene: TRBJ2-1
CDR3aa: CASSQERRLEQFF; CDR3nt: TGCGCCAGCAGCCAGGAGAGGAGGTTAGAGCAGTTCTTC; len: 13; abundance: -; d_gene: -; v_gene: TRBV4-1; j_gene: TRBJ2-1
CDR3aa: CASSLEQGMVYEQYF; CDR3nt: TGTGCCAGCAGCTTGGAGCAGGGGATGGTCTACGAGCAGTACTTC; len: 15; abundance: -; d_gene: -; v_gene: TRBV11-2; j_gene: TRBJ2-7
CDR3aa: CASSTPGRPLGYTF; CDR3nt: TGTGCCAGCAGTACCCCGGGGAGGCCCCTGGGCTACACCTTC; len: 14; abundance: -; d_gene: -; v_gene: TRBV28; j_gene: TRBJ1-2
CDR3aa: CSVARAGYGYTF; CDR3nt: TGCAGCGTCGCACGGGCAGGGTATGGCTACACCTTC; len: 12; abundance: -; d_gene: -; v_gene: TRBV29-1; j_gene: TRBJ1-2
CDR3aa: CASSTHRFGQYF; CDR3nt: TGTGCCAGCAGCACTCACAGGTTCGGGCAGTACTTC; len: 12; abundance: -; d_gene: -; v_gene: TRBV12-3/TRBV12-4; j_gene: TRBJ2-7
CDR3aa: CSVDRDSLETQYF; CDR3nt: TGCAGCGTTGATCGGGACAGTCTAGAGACCCAGTACTTC; len: 13; abundance: -; d_gene: TRBD1; v_gene: TRBV29-1; j_gene: TRBJ2-5
CDR3aa: CASSLVGDYNEQFF; CDR3nt: TGTGCCAGCAGCTTGGTTGGGGACTACAATGAGCAGTTCTTC; len: 14; abundance: -; d_gene: -; v_gene: TRBV5-4; j_gene: TRBJ2-1
CDR3aa: CASSEWIGGDTDTQYF; CDR3nt: TGTGCCAGCAGTGAATGGATTGGGGGAGACACAGATACGCAGTATTTT; len: 16; abundance: -; d_gene: -; v_gene: TRBV25-1; j_gene: TRBJ2-3
CDR3aa: CATSDLGAGVREQFF; CDR3nt: TGTGCCACCAGTGATTTGGGAGCGGGAGTCCGTGAGCAGTTCTTC; len: 15; abundance: -; d_gene: TRBD2; v_gene: TRBV24-1; j_gene: TRBJ2-1
CDR3aa: CASILGSSYNSPLHF; CDR3nt: TGTGCCAGCATCCTGGGGAGCTCCTATAATTCACCCCTCCACTTT; len: 15; abundance: -; d_gene: -; v_gene: TRBV2; j_gene: TRBJ1-6
CDR3aa: CASSYDSSYNEQFF; CDR3nt: TGTGCCAGCAGTTACGACAGCTCCTACAATGAGCAGTTCTTC; len: 14; abundance: large; d_gene: -; v_gene: TRBV6-2/TRBV6-3; j_gene: TRBJ2-1
CDR3aa: CASSSRGWTGRTEAFF; CDR3nt: TGTGCCAGCAGTTCACGAGGTTGGACAGGGAGGACTGAAGCTTTCTTT; len: 16; abundance: -; d_gene: TRBD1; v_gene: TRBV28; j_gene: TRBJ1-1
CDR3aa: CASSFPAENAAQYF; CDR3nt: TGTGCCAGCAGTTTTCCGGCCGAAAACGCGGCCCAGTACTTC; len: 14; abundance: once; d_gene: -; v_gene: TRBV28; j_gene: TRBJ2-5
CDR3aa: CASSRREDSPLHF; CDR3nt: TGCGCCAGCAGCCGGCGGGAGGACTCACCCCTCCACTTT; len: 13; abundance: -; d_gene: -; v_gene: TRBV4-1; j_gene: TRBJ1-6
CDR3aa: CASSLYFRGQETQYF; CDR3nt: TGTGCCAGCAGCTTATATTTCCGGGGCCAAGAGACCCAGTACTTC; len: 15; abundance: -; d_gene: -; v_gene: TRBV7-2; j_gene: TRBJ2-5